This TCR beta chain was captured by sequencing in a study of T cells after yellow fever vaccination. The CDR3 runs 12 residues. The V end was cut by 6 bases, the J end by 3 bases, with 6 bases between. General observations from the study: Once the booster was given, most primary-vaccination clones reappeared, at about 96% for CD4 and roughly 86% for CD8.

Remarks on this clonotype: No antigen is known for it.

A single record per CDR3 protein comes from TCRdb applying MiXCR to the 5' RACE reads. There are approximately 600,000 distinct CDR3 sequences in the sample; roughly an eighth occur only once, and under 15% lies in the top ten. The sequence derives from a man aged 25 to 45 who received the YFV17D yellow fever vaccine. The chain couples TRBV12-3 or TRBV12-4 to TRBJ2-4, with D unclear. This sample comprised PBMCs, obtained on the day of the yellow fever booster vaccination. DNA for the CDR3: TGTGCCAGCAGCAAACTCAAAAACATTCAGTACTTC. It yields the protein CASSKLKNIQYF.